The 19 T cell receptor beta chains presented below share a single source sample, sequenced in a study of regulatory T cells in long-lasting Graves disease (dated by TCRdb to the early 2020s). The receptor library was made with multiplex PCR. Sequencing relied on an Illumina HiSeq 4000. TCR beta libraries were built with iRepertoire HTBI primers and Arm-PCR amplification of CDR3 regions. The public reads were run again by TCRdb, first through fastp at Q25 and then through MiXCR, and only productive beta chains were kept. One record per CDR3 amino acid sequence lists the most common genes and DNA. Present in this sample are 550,000 to 700,000 distinct CDR3 sequences, around 15% of which were seen just once. The leading ten clones occupy 12% of the sample. This specimen's time point label, per the study, means: newly diagnosed GD, antithyroid drugs for less than 3 months. For both TCR sequencing and RNA sequencing, RNA was extracted from PBMCs using TRIzol.

This sample was also put to use in a study of T cells in Graves' hyperthyroidism and ophthalmopathy.

This material consisted of peripheral blood mononuclear cells (PBMCs), taken at new diagnosis, from a patient treated with antithyroid drugs. The source is a man aged 18 to 30 with Graves disease. Donor details come from another sample of the same person, matched by shared clones.

Only a few counts were recorded for this clonotype. The chain carries TRBV4-1 and TRBJ1-2; TRBD1 aligns across 8 bases. CDR3 size: 15 residues. Germline-derived CDR1 and CDR2 are MGHRA and YSYEKL. The ends lost 3 bases at V and 8 bases at J; junction bases unmatched: 11. The CDR3 DNA reads as TGCGCCAGCAGCCAGTTGACAGGGGATCTCCTAGGCTACACCTTC. Its protein product is CASSQLTGDLLGYTF.

This clonotype came up once. This sequence joins TRBV7-9 and TRBJ1-2; no clear D. CDR1 is SEHNR and CDR2 is FQNEAQ in the germline V gene (reference sequence). Trimming left V 5 bases short and J 2 bases short, with 18 bases between. The CDR3 totals 16 residues. For the CDR3, the DNA is TGTGCCAGCAGCCGAGAGTCAGGAAGACCCAACTATGGCTACACCTTC. Its translation is CASSRESGRPNYGYTF.

This clonotype was seen a few times. The chain combines TRBV6-1 with TRBJ2-2; maybe TRBD2 (6 bases). Trimming removed 2 bases at V and 5 bases at J, with 15 bases between. CDR3 size: 16 residues. Germline-derived CDR1 and CDR2 are MNHNS and SASEGT. The CDR3 loop is CASSEYLAAETGELFF. CDR3 in DNA: TGTGCCAGCAGTGAATATTTAGCGGCTGAAACCGGGGAGCTGTTTTTT.

This clonotype has ten or more counts. V gene TRBV28 combines with J gene TRBJ2-7; 7 bases map to TRBD2. With V trimmed by 2 bases and J by 6 bases, 10 bases remained unmatched. The CDR3 has 15 residues. Germline CDR1 reads MDHEN; CDR2 reads SYDVKM. CDR3 residues: CASSLRTSSYSEQYF. The CDR3 nucleotides read TGTGCCAGCAGTTTACGGACTAGTAGTTATTCCGAGCAGTACTTC.

This clonotype was seen at least ten times. The V gene is TRBV6-1, the J gene TRBJ1-1; TRBD1 aligns across 10 bases. The CDR3 has 13 amino acids. Germline assignment: CDR1 MNHNS and CDR2 SASEGT. V was clipped by 6 bases and J by 7 bases; unmatched bases: 5. The CDR3 spells CASRAGQGDEAFF. The DNA for the CDR3 is TGTGCCAGCAGAGCCGGACAGGGGGATGAAGCTTTCTTT.

The sample holds many counts of this clonotype. This chain uses TRBV11-2 with TRBJ2-1, with TRBD2 matching over 10 bases. Germline trimming cut 0 bases from V and 4 bases from J; bases unmatched to any gene: 0. The germline gives CDR1 SGHAT, CDR2 FQNNGV. This CDR3 has 15 residues. The CDR3 bases are TGTGCCAGCAGCTTAGAAGCGGGAGGGTACAATGAGCAGTTCTTC. This translates into CASSLEAGGYNEQFF. Full variable domain (rest looked up from reference TRBV11-2 and TRBJ2-1): EAGVAQSPRYKIIEKRQSVAFWCNPISGHATLYWYQQILGQGPKLLIQFQNNGVVDDSQLPKDRFSAERLKGVDSTLKIQPAKLEDSAVYLCASSLEAGGYNEQFFGPGTRLTVL.

This clonotype was observed a few times. The V call is TRBV27, the J call TRBJ2-3, with 9 positions matching TRBD2. Germline V gene data show CDR1 as MNHEY and CDR2 as SMNVEV (reference sequence). J was trimmed by 4 bases and V by 3 bases; bases with no gene match: 5. The CDR3 covers 15 residues. For the CDR3, the DNA is TGTGCCAGCAGTTTGCGGGAGGGCCACGCAGATACGCAGTATTTT. Amino acids: CASSLREGHADTQYF.

The chain is built from TRBV6-1 and TRBJ1-3; 7 bases fit TRBD1. Losses at the gene ends were 5 bases for V and 0 bases for J; bases not matched to a gene: 7. Germline-derived CDR1 and CDR2 are MNHNS and SASEGT. The CDR3 covers 16 residues. The CDR3 spells CASSPTGAFSGNTIYF. The DNA of the CDR3 is TGTGCCAGCAGTCCCACAGGGGCCTTCTCTGGAAACACCATATATTTT.

A note on this clonotype: A read error may explain this, as a much larger clone is one base away. The gene calls are TRBV7-3 and TRBJ1-2; possibly TRBD1 for D (5 bases). Germline V CDR1 and CDR2: SGHTA, FQGTGA. The CDR3 has 13 residues. The CDR3 DNA follows: TGTGCCAGCAGCCCGACAGCTCACTATGGCTGCACCTTC. It specifies CASSPTAHYGCTF.

The chain uses TRBV12-5 and TRBJ1-2; TRBD1 matches at 9 bases. With V trimmed by 10 bases and J by 6 bases, 15 bases remained unmatched. The CDR3 is 15 amino acids. CDR1 LGHNT and CDR2 FRNRAP come from the germline V gene. CDR3 DNA: TGTGCTACCAAACGTACAGGGGGCGCGCCTGATGGCTACACCTTC. Translation: CATKRTGGAPDGYTF.

The sample holds a few counts of this clonotype. This chain links TRBV3-1 with TRBJ2-3; maybe TRBD2 (6 bases). CDR1 is LGHDT, CDR2 YNNKEL, per germline (reference sequence). The CDR3 loop spans 12 amino acids. V was trimmed by 1 base and J by 10 bases, leaving 9 bases between them. The CDR3 loop reads CASSQVEGPQYF. The CDR3, as DNA: TGTGCCAGCAGCCAAGTGGAGGGACCGCAGTATTTT.

The rearrangement joins TRBV5-1 to TRBJ2-1; a possible D gene is TRBD2 (6 bases). Trimming took 1 base from V and 10 from J, leaving 12 bases between them. The CDR3 runs 13 residues. Germline values: CDR1 SGHRS, CDR2 YFSETQ. CDR3 nucleotides: TGCGCCAGCAGCTTGACGGGAGTACGAGAGCAGTTCTTC. It encodes CASSLTGVREQFF.

As to this clonotype: This may be a read error: a much more frequent sequence differs by one nucleotide. The chain couples TRBV3-1 to TRBJ2-5; D is unresolved. This CDR3 is 14 amino acids long. Germline lookup yields CDR1 LGHDT and CDR2 YNNKEL (reference sequence). The CDR3 is CASSQESRKETRYF. Here the CDR3 DNA reads TGTGCCAGCAGCCAAGAGTCCAGGAAAGAGACCCGGTACTTC.

This clonotype has ten or more counts. This sequence joins TRBV2 and TRBJ2-1; 8 bases line up with TRBD2. With 6 bases clipped from V and 2 bases from J, the junction kept 6 bases outside the gene matches. CDR3 length: 15 residues. CDR1 SNHLY and CDR2 FYNNEI come from the germline V gene. The CDR3 sequence is CASRRTSSPYNEQFF. The DNA for the CDR3 is TGTGCCAGCAGGAGGACTAGCTCCCCCTACAATGAGCAGTTCTTC.

This clonotype was seen at least ten times. CDR3 sequence: CSARVGGRTEAFF. In DNA, the CDR3 is TGCAGTGCTAGAGTTGGGGGGAGGACTGAAGCTTTCTTT. The chain carries TRBV20-1 and TRBJ1-1; tentatively, D is TRBD1 (5 bases). Germline loops: CDR1 DFQATT, CDR2 SNEGSKA (reference sequence). The CDR3 has 13 residues. The V and J ends lost 1 base and 5 bases respectively, with 11 bases between them.

There are a few counts of this clonotype. V gene TRBV10-1 combines with J gene TRBJ2-3; D possibly corresponds to TRBD1 (6 bases). V lost 3 bases, J lost 4 bases, and 11 bases lay in between. Germline V gene sequence: CDR1 WNHNN, CDR2 SYGVQD (reference sequence). The CDR3 is 14 residues long. CDR3 sequence reads: CASSDPRQADTQYF. The CDR3 DNA follows: TGCGCCAGCAGTGACCCCCGACAGGCAGATACGCAGTATTTT.

This clonotype was detected ten times or more. The J gene is TRBJ2-3, the V gene TRBV5-1; D is unresolved. This CDR3 region has 13 residues. V dropped 7 bases and J dropped 4 bases, with 13 bases sitting between them. CDR1 is SGHRS, CDR2 YFSETQ, per germline. The CDR3 reads CASSKPPSDTQYF. CDR3 DNA: TGCGCCAGCTCTAAGCCCCCCTCAGATACGCAGTATTTT.

This clonotype was recorded many times. V gene TRBV3-1 combines with J gene TRBJ2-1; D is possibly TRBD2 (5 bases). Looked up from germline, CDR1 is LGHDT and CDR2 is YNNKEL (reference sequence). The length of the CDR3 is 15 residues. Trimming stripped 0 bases from V and 2 bases from J, with 8 bases between. DNA of the CDR3: TGTGCCAGCAGCCAAGATCTGGGAGCCTACAATGAGCAGTTCTTC. Translation: CASSQDLGAYNEQFF.

This clonotype was counted ten times or more. This chain links TRBV15 with TRBJ1-1, with D maybe TRBD1 (5 bases). V dropped 4 bases and J dropped 6 bases, with 24 bases sitting between them. CDR3 length: 17 amino acids. Germline CDR1 reads LNHNV; CDR2 reads YYDKDF (reference sequence). Here the CDR3 DNA reads TGTGCCACCAGCACCTCCGAGGACACCCAGAGAGGGGCTGAAGCTTTCTTT. As protein: CATSTSEDTQRGAEAFF.